These 10 T cell receptor beta chains came from one sample sequenced in a study of blood T cell repertoires in COVID-19. The table came from immunoSEQ multiplex PCR; TCRdb's copy has only in-frame clones and leaves some out. The sample includes 250,000 or so clones, under 90% of them seen just once. The source material was PBMCs or T cells enriched from blood (not recorded which). The receptors were gathered from a woman aged 40-49 years who had been exposed to COVID-19.

This chain joins TRBV5-1 and TRBJ2-5; TRBD2 aligns across 10 bases. Per the germline V gene, CDR1 is SGHRS and CDR2 is YFSETQ. This CDR3 spans 16 amino acids. Trimming removed 2 bases from V and 5 bases from J; junction bases left unmatched: 9. The CDR3 here is CASSFKAGGRQETQYF. The CDR3 bases are TGCGCCAGCAGCTTTAAAGCGGGGGGGCGGCAGGAGACCCAGTACTTC.

V is TRBV9 and J is TRBJ1-1; possibly TRBD1 for D (6 bases). V lost 4 bases and J 5 bases, leaving 18 bases between the germline ends. This CDR3 spans 15 amino acids. The germline V gene has CDR1 SGDLS and CDR2 YYNGEE. CDR3 residues: CASSPSGRGGTEAFF. CDR3 sequence (DNA): TGTGCCAGCAGCCCTAGCGGGAGAGGGGGGACTGAAGCTTTCTTT.

The gene calls are TRBV15 and TRBJ2-7; 9 nucleotides match TRBD1. The CDR3 is 15 residues long. The junction had 3 bases not matched to a gene; V was cut back by 1 base and J by 2 bases. Germline V gene data show CDR1 as LNHNV and CDR2 as YYDKDF (reference sequence). This CDR3 is CATSRAGQGAYEQYF. As DNA, the CDR3 is TGTGCCACCAGCAGAGCGGGACAGGGCGCCTACGAGCAGTACTTC.

A single count supports this clone. This rearrangement joins TRBV5-4 to TRBJ2-3, with 7 bases lining up with TRBD1. V lost 2 bases, J lost 2 bases, and 5 bases stayed unmatched. The CDR3 covers 15 residues. The V gene's germline CDR1 is SGHNT and CDR2 YYREEE (reference sequence). As DNA, the CDR3 is TGTGCCAGCAGCTTCGGGACAGCTAACACAGATACGCAGTATTTT. This encodes CASSFGTANTDTQYF. Combining the CDR3 with reference TRBV5-4 and TRBJ2-3 gives the whole variable domain ETGVTQSPTHLIKTRGQQVTLRCSSQSGHNTVSWYQQALGQGPQFIFQYYREEENGRGNFPPRFSGLQFPNYSSELNVNALELDDSALYLCASSFGTANTDTQYFGPGTRLTVL.

The genes are TRBV2 and TRBJ1-2; D gene uncertain. Trimming took 3 bases from V and 3 from J, leaving 2 bases between them. The CDR3 is made up of 11 amino acids. Germline-derived CDR1 and CDR2 are SNHLY and FYNNEI. The CDR3 protein is CASSDYYGYTF. DNA for the CDR3: TGTGCCAGCAGTGACTACTATGGCTACACCTTC. Full variable domain (outside the CDR3, taken from reference TRBV2 and TRBJ1-2): EPEVTQTPSHQVTQMGQEVILRCVPISNHLYFYWYRQILGQKVEFLVSFYNNEISEKSEIFDDQFSVERPDGSNFTLKIRSTKLEDSAMYFCASSDYYGYTFGSGTRLTVV.

The J gene is TRBJ2-1, the V gene TRBV5-1; TRBD1 aligns across 8 bases. The V gene end was trimmed by 4 bases and the J gene end by 0 bases; junction bases not matched to a gene: 6. This CDR3 spans 16 amino acids. Germline CDR1 reads SGHRS; CDR2 reads YFSETQ. CDR3 nucleotide sequence: TGCGCCAGCAGCCCGGACAGGGTTTTCTCCTACAATGAGCAGTTCTTC. This encodes CASSPDRVFSYNEQFF.

The CDR3 protein is CASSLDAGPNSPLHF. In DNA, the CDR3 is TGTGCCAGCAGCTTAGATGCGGGGCCCAATTCACCCCTCCACTTT. The chain employs TRBV7-2 and TRBJ1-6; possible D gene TRBD1, 5 bases. Germline lookup yields CDR1 SGHTA and CDR2 FQGNSA. The CDR3 is made up of 15 amino acids. Trimming stripped 1 base from V and 7 bases from J, with 11 bases between.

The J gene is TRBJ2-1, the V gene TRBV18; 13 nucleotides line up with TRBD2. Germline-derived CDR1 and CDR2 are KGHSH and LQKENI. The junction had 5 bases not matched to a gene; V was cut back by 3 bases and J by 6 bases. This CDR3 has 16 residues. CDR3: CASSPQLAGGGNEQFF. The DNA for the CDR3 is TGTGCCAGCTCACCCCAACTAGCGGGGGGGGGCAATGAGCAGTTCTTC. Supplemented by reference TRBV18 and TRBJ2-1, the full variable domain reads NAGVMQNPRHLVRRRGQEARLRCSPMKGHSHVYWYRQLPEEGLKFMVYLQKENIIDESGMPKERFSAEFPKEGPSILRIQQVVRGDSAAYFCASSPQLAGGGNEQFFGPGTRLTVL.

V usage is TRBV4-1 and J usage is TRBJ2-5, with D possibly matching TRBD2 (6 bases). The CDR3 totals 15 residues. Germline V gene data show CDR1 as MGHRA and CDR2 as YSYEKL. V lost 0 bases and J 0 bases, leaving 8 bases between the germline ends. CDR3 region: CASSQDPGDQETQYF. CDR3 bases: TGCGCCAGCAGCCAAGATCCGGGGGACCAAGAGACCCAGTACTTC.

The chain carries TRBV7-9 and TRBJ2-2; 7 bases are a match to TRBD1. The CDR3 has 15 residues. CDR1 is SEHNR and CDR2 is FQNEAQ in the germline V gene (reference sequence). Trimming at V came to 5 bases and at J to 5 bases, leaving 8 bases not matched to a gene. The CDR3 spells CASSLPTGWTGELFF. The CDR3 bases are TGTGCCAGCAGCCTACCGACAGGGTGGACCGGGGAGCTGTTTTTT.